This is a list of T cell receptor beta chains from one sample in a study of T cells in Graves' hyperthyroidism and ophthalmopathy. A single record per CDR3 protein comes from TCRdb applying MiXCR to the multiplex PCR reads. The data hold 550,000 to 700,000 distinct CDR3 sequences, with 14% to 15% observed a single time. The material sequenced was blood. The origin of the receptors is a woman between 40 and 55 years old with Graves' ophthalmopathy. Each CDR3 is given with its conserved first and last residue. A D gene is named only where the DNA matches it firmly. Size tells how often a clone was seen (once, few, many) or the class of an expanded clone, and some rows leave it out.

clone_size d_call j_call v_call cdr3_aa cdr3_nt
many TRBD1 TRBJ2-2 TRBV12-3/TRBV12-4 CASSPTGGITGELFF TGTGCCAGCAGCCCCACAGGGGGCATAACCGGGGAGCTGTTTTTT
many TRBD2 TRBJ2-1 TRBV19 CASSRLAGEEQFF TGTGCCAGTAGCAGACTAGCGGGAGAAGAGCAGTTCTTC
few - TRBJ2-7 TRBV7-9 CASSPGRIEQYF TGTGCCAGCAGCCCTGGCCGCATCGAGCAGTACTTC
many - TRBJ2-7 TRBV28 CASSEMAYEQYF TGTGCCAGCAGTGAGATGGCGTACGAGCAGTACTTC
- TRBD1 TRBJ2-4 TRBV20-1 CSAQGQHPAAKNIQYF TGCAGTGCCCAGGGACAGCACCCGGCGGCCAAAAACATTCAGTACTTC
many - TRBJ2-7 TRBV18 CASSLGTAGEGEQYF TGTGCCAGCTCACTAGGGACGGCTGGCGAGGGCGAGCAGTACTTC
many - TRBJ1-2 TRBV28 CASSRGYGYTF TGTGCCAGCAGCAGAGGGTATGGCTACACCTTC
many TRBD1 TRBJ2-4 TRBV7-2 CAGSLARPGQGLGIQYF TGTGCCGGCAGCCTAGCTCGACCGGGACAGGGGTTAGGGATTCAGTACTTC
many TRBD1 TRBJ1-2 TRBV20-1 CSADGGQGEDGYTF TGCAGTGCTGATGGGGGACAGGGGGAGGATGGCTACACCTTC
many TRBD1 TRBJ2-7 TRBV20-1 CSAAGTAFSYEQYF TGCAGTGCTGCCGGGACAGCCTTCTCCTACGAGCAGTACTTC
- - TRBJ1-3 TRBV18 CASSPQDRGSGNTIYF TGTGCCAGCTCACCACAGGACCGAGGCTCTGGAAACACCATATATTTT
- TRBD2 TRBJ2-3 TRBV24-1 CATSDGTSGNIDPADTQYF TGTGCCACCAGTGACGGGACTAGCGGGAATATCGACCCGGCAGATACGCAGTATTTT
many - TRBJ1-1 TRBV25-1 CASSGGRRAEAFF TGTGCCAGCAGCGGCGGTCGGCGGGCTGAAGCTTTCTTT
many - TRBJ1-2 TRBV28 CASYAHRENYGYTF TGTGCCAGCTACGCCCACCGGGAGAACTATGGCTACACCTTC
many - TRBJ2-3 TRBV2 CASSEGRGTDTQYF TGTGCCAGCAGTGAAGGGCGGGGCACAGATACGCAGTATTTT
- TRBD1 TRBJ2-5 TRBV10-2 CASLTGLDGTQYF TGCGCCAGCCTGACAGGGCTGGATGGGACCCAGTACTTC
many - TRBJ1-5 TRBV6-5 CASSYSMASNQPQHF TGTGCCAGCAGTTACTCGATGGCCAGCAATCAGCCCCAGCATTTT
- - TRBJ2-2 TRBV27 CASIQGGGGTGELFF TGTGCCAGCATCCAAGGGGGGGGGGGCACCGGGGAGCTGTTTTTT
many - TRBJ1-1 TRBV27 CASSLGRRARAFF TGTGCCAGCAGTTTAGGACGGAGGGCTAGAGCTTTCTTT
many TRBD1 TRBJ2-7 TRBV27 CASSHRGAIYEQYF TGTGCCAGCAGCCACAGGGGCGCGATCTACGAGCAGTACTTC
- - TRBJ1-6 TRBV6-1 CASRLLGGDNSPLHF TGTGCCAGCAGACTGCTTGGAGGGGACAATTCACCCCTCCACTTT
- - TRBJ2-3 TRBV20-1 CSAIRGGTDTQYF TGCAGTGCTATTCGGGGCGGTACAGATACGCAGTATTTT
many TRBD2 TRBJ2-7 TRBV20-1 CSARGLAGGPTEQYF TGCAGTGCTAGAGGCCTAGCGGGAGGGCCAACCGAGCAGTACTTC
many - TRBJ1-2 TRBV20-1 CSARGVGLLGYTF TGCAGTGCTAGAGGGGTGGGGTTGCTTGGCTACACCTTC
many - TRBJ2-2 TRBV6-2/TRBV6-3 CASKDGGAGELFF TGTGCCAGCAAGGATGGAGGTGCCGGGGAGCTGTTTTTT
many - TRBJ1-2 TRBV11-2 CASSPSDSYGYTF TGTGCCAGCAGCCCGTCGGACAGCTATGGCTACACCTTC
- - TRBJ2-5 TRBV7-2 CASSPTEAPRETQYF TGTGCCAGCAGCCCGACTGAAGCGCCAAGGGAGACCCAGTACTTC
many - TRBJ1-2 TRBV27 CASSSNQGLYGYTF TGTGCCAGCAGTTCAAATCAGGGGCTCTATGGCTACACCTTC
few - TRBJ1-2 TRBV12-3/TRBV12-4 CASSLNIEVRAYGYTF TGTGCCAGCAGTTTAAATATCGAGGTACGCGCCTATGGCTACACCTTC